This T cell receptor beta chain was recovered during a study of radiotherapy plus CTLA-4 blockade in lung cancer. Whole-study context: Objective responses were recorded in roughly 17% of patients, with disease control recorded in less than 40%. Study conclusions and caveats: After treatment with radiotherapy plus ipilimumab, TCR clones that came from the tumor expanded in blood.

V lost 5 bases and J 1 base, leaving 9 bases between the germline ends. The germline CDR1 and CDR2 sequences are SGHAT and FQNNGV. This CDR3 has 14 amino acids. Concerning this clone itself: Antigen specificity is unknown.

Some clones are missing from TCRdb's copy, which holds only in-frame ones; the method was immunoSEQ multiplex PCR. Here the sample spans more than 90,000 clones, 70% to 90% being singletons. Treatment of patients with chemo-refractory metastatic non-small-cell lung cancer consisted of focal radiation plus CTLA-4 blockade with ipilimumab. Sequences were derived from peripheral blood, sampled from a patient treated with radiotherapy plus ipilimumab. The chain uses TRBV11-2 and TRBJ1-3; perhaps TRBD1 as D (6 bases). The clonotype originates from a human donor with non-small cell lung cancer that progressed on radiotherapy plus ipilimumab. CDR3 DNA sequence: TGTGCCAGCAGCAACAGGGTTTCTGGAAACACCATATATTTT. Translating gives CASSNRVSGNTIYF.